These 29 T cell receptor beta chains originate from one sample sequenced in a study of radiotherapy plus CTLA-4 blockade in lung cancer. TCRdb keeps only in-frame clones here, not all; method: immunoSEQ multiplex PCR. The sample has approximately 94,000 clones, roughly 80% seen once. The sequenced sample was peripheral blood, obtained from a patient treated with radiotherapy plus ipilimumab. The receptors originated from a human donor with non-small cell lung cancer that progressed on radiotherapy plus ipilimumab.

This chain connects TRBV5-4 to TRBJ2-2; D ambiguous. Per the germline V gene, CDR1 is SGHNT and CDR2 is YYREEE (reference sequence). The CDR3 covers 14 residues. The V end lost 2 bases, the J end lost 0 bases, and 5 bases lay between the germline ends. CDR3 bases: TGTGCCAGCAGCTTCCCGGCGAACACCGGGGAGCTGTTTTTT. This encodes CASSFPANTGELFF.

The chain joins TRBV5-1 to TRBJ2-1; TRBD1 or TRBD2 may be the D gene (5 bases each). This CDR3 comprises 13 residues. The V gene's germline CDR1 is SGHRS and CDR2 YFSETQ. The V end was cut by 0 bases, the J end by 9 bases, with 10 bases between. The CDR3 nucleotides read TGCGCCAGCAGCTTGGTTGGGGGTCTTGAGCAGTTCTTC. Its translation is CASSLVGGLEQFF. Based on the CDR3 plus reference TRBV5-1 and TRBJ2-1, the full variable domain is KAGVTQTPRYLIKTRGQQVTLSCSPISGHRSVSWYQQTPGQGLQFLFEYFSETQRNKGNFPGRFSGRQFSNSRSEMNVSTLELGDSALYLCASSLVGGLEQFFGPGTRLTVL.

The gene calls are TRBV15 and TRBJ2-5; D remains ambiguous. The CDR3 spans 12 residues. V was trimmed by 4 bases and J by 3 bases, leaving 6 bases between them. Germline CDR1 and CDR2: LNHNV and YYDKDF (reference sequence). The CDR3 DNA follows: TGTGCCACCAGCATTAGAAAAGAGACCCAGTACTTC. It translates to CATSIRKETQYF.

The chain couples TRBV25-1 to TRBJ2-4; no definite D call. Germline V gene sequence: CDR1 MGHDK, CDR2 SYGVNS. This CDR3 spans 14 amino acids. Trimming shortened V by 3 bases and J by 6 bases, and 12 bases separated the two germline ends. This CDR3 is CASSDSGPGNIQYF. The CDR3 DNA reads TGTGCCAGCAGTGATTCTGGGCCGGGAAACATTCAGTACTTC. The variable domain in full, with the rest retrieved from reference TRBV25-1 and TRBJ2-4, is EADIYQTPRYLVIGTGKKITLECSQTMGHDKMYWYQQDPGMELHLIHYSYGVNSTEKGDLSSESTVSRIRTEHFPLTLESARPSHTSQYLCASSDSGPGNIQYFGAGTRLSVL.

This clone was seen just once. CDR3 loop: CASSQSRGPYEQYF. The DNA for the CDR3 is TGTGCCAGCTCTCAAAGCAGGGGACCCTACGAGCAGTACTTC. V gene TRBV18 combines with J gene TRBJ2-7; D may be TRBD1 (6 bases). The CDR3 has 14 residues. V lost 6 bases to trimming and J lost 2 bases, with 14 bases between them. Germline CDR1 is KGHSH and CDR2 is LQKENI.

V usage is TRBV6-1 and J usage is TRBJ2-3; D perhaps matches TRBD1 (5 bases). Trimming removed 2 bases at V and 2 bases at J, with 8 bases between. The CDR3 consists of 14 residues. CDR1 MNHNS and CDR2 SASEGT come from the germline V gene. The CDR3 coding sequence is TGTGCCAGCAGTGAATCAGGGCCCACAGATACGCAGTATTTT. Amino acids: CASSESGPTDTQYF.

This chain uses TRBV5-1 with TRBJ2-7; D may correspond to TRBD1 or TRBD2 (6 bases each). Germline assignment: CDR1 SGHRS and CDR2 YFSETQ. The length of the CDR3 is 16 residues. The germline V and J ends were trimmed by 0 bases and 0 bases, with 13 bases remaining between them. The CDR3 here is CASSLVGGQSSYEQYF. The DNA of the CDR3 is TGCGCCAGCAGCTTGGTGGGGGGACAAAGCTCCTACGAGCAGTACTTC.

The J gene is TRBJ2-2, the V gene TRBV27; tentatively, D is TRBD1 or TRBD2 (6 bases each). The V end was cut by 2 bases, the J end by 0 bases, with 10 bases between. In germline, CDR1 is MNHEY, CDR2 SMNVEV (reference sequence). The length of the CDR3 is 16 residues. The CDR3 bases are TGTGCCAGCAGTTTACTCGGGGGCCCGAACACCGGGGAGCTGTTTTTT. Protein product: CASSLLGGPNTGELFF.

V and J are TRBV19 and TRBJ1-5, with 8 bases that match TRBD1. CDR1 and CDR2 from the germline V gene are LNHDA and SQIVND (reference sequence). The CDR3 extends over 15 amino acids. V gave up 5 bases and J gave up 6 bases; unmatched junction bases: 9. The CDR3 DNA follows: TGTGCCAGTAGTCCCCGGGACAGGAGTTTTCAGCCCCAGCATTTT. This encodes CASSPRDRSFQPQHF.

The rearrangement links TRBV7-9 to TRBJ2-2, with D tentatively TRBD2 (6 bases). Germline loops: CDR1 SEHNR, CDR2 FQNEAQ (reference sequence). V lost 5 bases, J lost 2 bases, and 12 bases lay in between. This CDR3 comprises 15 residues. The CDR3 sequence is CASSTEAGNTGELFF. The CDR3, as DNA: TGTGCCAGCAGCACAGAGGCGGGAAACACCGGGGAGCTGTTTTTT.

The rearrangement links TRBV19 to TRBJ2-3; tentative D call: TRBD2 (6 bases). V lost 0 bases and J lost 6, with 16 bases in between. The germline CDR1 and CDR2 sequences are LNHDA and SQIVND (reference sequence). The CDR3 covers 16 residues. The CDR3 spells CASSIDPDPGGDTQYF. The CDR3 DNA is TGTGCCAGTAGTATAGATCCGGACCCTGGAGGGGATACGCAGTATTTT.

This chain connects TRBV28 to TRBJ2-5; TRBD1 agrees at 7 bases. The DNA matches TRBJ2-7 better at its end, which makes the J call doubtful. CDR1 MDHEN and CDR2 SYDVKM come from the germline V gene. This CDR3 is built from 15 residues. DNA for the CDR3: TGTGCCAGCAGTCTAGGGGGCGGCAGCTCCTACGAGCAGTACTTC. Encoded protein: CASSLGGGSSYEQYF.

This clone occurred a few times. The CDR3 loop is CASTTGTYNEQFF. Here the CDR3 DNA reads TGTGCCAGCACCACTGGAACCTACAATGAGCAGTTCTTC. The chain employs TRBV2 and TRBJ2-1; D remains ambiguous. V gave up 7 bases and J gave up 2 bases, with 9 bases separating them. The CDR3 contains 13 residues. Germline V gives CDR1 SNHLY, CDR2 FYNNEI.

The V call is TRBV29-1, the J call TRBJ2-3; D remains ambiguous. The V end was cut by 7 bases, the J end by 3 bases, with 14 bases between. The CDR3 consists of 13 residues. CDR1 SQVTM and CDR2 ANQGSEA come from the germline V gene. Here the CDR3 reads CSAQTFRTDTQYF. CDR3 in DNA: TGCAGCGCTCAAACGTTCAGGACAGATACGCAGTATTTT.

The V call is TRBV27, the J call TRBJ1-5; TRBD1 matches 9 bases. CDR1 and CDR2 (germline): MNHEY, SMNVEV (reference sequence). This CDR3 region has 15 residues. Germline trimming cut 4 bases from V and 4 bases from J; bases unmatched to any gene: 5. CDR3 protein: CASSSGTGPNQPQHF. CDR3 nucleotide sequence: TGTGCCAGCAGTTCTGGGACAGGGCCGAATCAGCCCCAGCATTTT.

The chain links TRBV19 to TRBJ2-1; 10 bases line up with TRBD2. The CDR3 is 14 residues long. Germline V gene sequence: CDR1 LNHDA, CDR2 SQIVND (reference sequence). Trimming took 5 bases from V and 9 from J; bases not matched to a gene: 7. CDR3 bases: TGTGCCAGTAGTCCTAGCGGGAGAAACCGTGAGCAGTTCTTC. This encodes CASSPSGRNREQFF.

This clone has only one observation. V usage is TRBV27 and J usage is TRBJ1-6, with D maybe TRBD1 (6 bases). The germline CDR1 and CDR2 sequences are MNHEY and SMNVEV (reference sequence). The V end lost 9 bases, the J end lost 5 bases, and 26 bases lay between the germline ends. CDR3 length: 18 residues. In DNA, the CDR3 is TGTGCCAGACAGTTTGAAGTAAGGGGGGCGAGCCATAATTCACCCCTCCACTTT. Its protein product is CARQFEVRGASHNSPLHF.

The chain employs TRBV4-2 and TRBJ2-5; 10 bases match TRBD2. The CDR3 spans 18 residues. The germline V gene encodes CDR1 LGHNA and CDR2 YNFKEQ. The V and J ends lost 0 bases and 1 base, in that order; junction bases with no gene match: 8. The CDR3 DNA sequence: TGTGCCAGCAGCCAAGATCCTAGCGGGGGACCAGTCCAAGAGACCCAGTACTTC. Translation: CASSQDPSGGPVQETQYF.

The rearrangement links TRBV27 to TRBJ2-5, with 7 bases lining up with TRBD1. The V segment lost 5 bases and the J segment 0 bases; nucleotides outside the gene matches: 24. CDR1 is MNHEY, CDR2 SMNVEV, per germline (reference sequence). The CDR3 has 21 amino acids. Here the CDR3 reads CASSQTIHRAWDSNYQETQYF. The CDR3 DNA reads as TGTGCCAGCAGTCAGACTATACATCGGGCCTGGGACAGCAACTACCAAGAGACCCAGTACTTC.

The chain employs TRBV7-6 and TRBJ2-3, with D uncertain. The length of the CDR3 is 16 residues. The germline V and J ends were trimmed by 1 base and 1 base, with 12 bases remaining between them. The germline V gene has CDR1 SGHVS and CDR2 FNYEAQ. The CDR3 bases are TGTGCCAGCAGCTTAGGAGTAGCATCGGGCACAGATACGCAGTATTTT. Encoded protein: CASSLGVASGTDTQYF.

This sequence joins TRBV7-8 and TRBJ1-4, with D possibly matching TRBD1 (6 bases). CDR3 length: 17 amino acids. Trimming took off 4 bases at V and 3 bases at J, with 18 bases between the two ends. Germline assignment: CDR1 SGHVS and CDR2 FQNEAQ. The CDR3 sequence: CASSYPPRGLSNEKLFF. CDR3 nucleotides: TGTGCCAGCAGCTATCCTCCTCGGGGGCTTTCTAATGAAAAACTGTTTTTT.

CDR3 nucleotides: TGTGCCAGCAGCTTACTACTGGGAGTGGGCGAGCAGTACTTC. Translating it yields CASSLLLGVGEQYF. The chain carries TRBV7-9 and TRBJ2-7; TRBD2 is a possible D gene (5 bases). The germline V gene has CDR1 SEHNR and CDR2 FQNEAQ (reference sequence). This CDR3 has 14 residues. V dropped 2 bases and J dropped 6 bases, with 14 bases sitting between them.

This clone was found a few times. The V call is TRBV10-3, the J call TRBJ2-3; 9 bases match TRBD1. V lost 6 bases, J lost 4 bases, and 5 bases stayed unmatched. Per germline, CDR1 ENHRY and CDR2 SYGVKD. CDR3 length: 14 amino acids. As DNA, the CDR3 is TGTGCCATCAGGGACCGGACAGGGGCAGATACGCAGTATTTT. Encoded protein: CAIRDRTGADTQYF.

The V and J genes are TRBV7-2 and TRBJ2-2; D remains unclear. The CDR3 is 13 residues long. Germline CDR1 and CDR2: SGHTA and FQGNSA. Trimming took 6 bases from V and 4 from J, leaving 9 bases between them. In nucleotides, the CDR3 is TGTGCCAGCAGAAGGATAGGCACCGGGGAGCTGTTTTTT. Protein: CASRRIGTGELFF.

The chain is built from TRBV7-3 and TRBJ2-1; D remains unclear. This CDR3 has 13 residues. Between the trimmed V and J ends, which lost 1 base and 8 bases, there was a span of 9 bases. The germline V gene encodes CDR1 SGHTA and CDR2 FQGTGA. The CDR3 coding sequence is TGTGCCAGCAGCTTAAGAATCCGCGATGAGCAGTTCTTC. Its translation: CASSLRIRDEQFF.

V and J are TRBV7-9 and TRBJ2-1; D remains unclear. V was shortened by 2 bases and J by 0 bases, with 11 bases between the two germline ends. CDR1 is SEHNR, CDR2 FQNEAQ, per germline (reference sequence). CDR3 length equals 16 residues. The chain's CDR3 is CASSLFSLSSYNEQFF. CDR3 bases: TGTGCCAGCAGCTTATTCTCATTGAGCTCCTACAATGAGCAGTTCTTC.

The chain couples TRBV5-1 to TRBJ2-2; the D gene is possibly TRBD2 (5 bases). CDR1 and CDR2 from the germline V gene are SGHRS and YFSETQ. The V gene lost 0 bases and the J gene lost 7 bases, with 10 bases spanning the gap. The CDR3 is 14 residues long. Here the CDR3 DNA reads TGCGCCAGCAGCTTGGGCGGTGCGGGCGGGGAGCTGTTTTTT. The encoded protein is CASSLGGAGGELFF.

V gene TRBV5-6 combines with J gene TRBJ1-2; 7 positions agree with TRBD1. This CDR3 region has 14 residues. Unmatched junction bases numbered 7, after V lost 0 bases and J lost 8 bases. Germline CDR1 is SGHDT and CDR2 is YYEEEE. CDR3 amino acids: CASSLVTGAGGYTF. CDR3 nucleotides: TGTGCCAGCAGCTTGGTTACAGGGGCGGGAGGCTACACCTTC.

The genes are TRBV7-9 and TRBJ1-2, with D possibly being TRBD1 (6 bases). CDR1 and CDR2 from the germline V gene are SEHNR and FQNEAQ (reference sequence). This CDR3 comprises 14 residues. Trimming cost V 2 bases and J 7 bases, with 14 bases left between them. The CDR3 DNA sequence: TGTGCCAGCAGCTTAATGGGGGGCTCGCTTGGCTACACCTTC. Its protein product is CASSLMGGSLGYTF.